Following are 7 T cell receptor beta chains from one sample sequenced in a study of shared clonotypes between healthy human individuals. Some clones are missing from TCRdb's copy, which holds only in-frame ones; the method was immunoSEQ multiplex PCR. The sample yields some 1,100,000 clones, around 78% seen once. Sequenced: memory CD4+ T cells from PBMCs. The subset is: CD45RA-negative fraction. Every receptor here comes from a young man in good health. Some clones in this sample may be carry-over from other donors' samples.

The chain has TRBV25-1 and TRBJ2-3, with a weak D call TRBD1 (8 bases). The CDR3 length is 16 residues. V was clipped by 5 bases and J by 5 bases, with 20 bases between them. Germline-derived CDR1 and CDR2 are MGHDK and SYGVNS. The CDR3 protein is CASSTPTGGGGDTQYF. The CDR3 bases are TGTGCCAGCAGTACGCCCACAGGGGGGGGCGGAGATACGCAGTATTTT.

The rearrangement links TRBV6-5 to TRBJ2-1; 8 bases map to TRBD2. V lost 7 bases, J lost 5 bases, and 7 bases stayed unmatched. The CDR3 totals 14 residues. Per the germline V gene, CDR1 is MNHEY and CDR2 is SVGAGI. In DNA, the CDR3 is TGTGCCAGCACCGGAGCGGGAGTCCACAATGAGCAGTTCTTC. As protein: CASTGAGVHNEQFF.

The chain has TRBV28 and TRBJ2-7; 7 bases fit TRBD2. J gave up 0 bases and V 6 bases, and 8 bases lay outside the gene matches. The CDR3 is 15 amino acids. Germline loops: CDR1 MDHEN, CDR2 SYDVKM. The CDR3, as DNA: TGTGCCAGCAGCCGGAGCGGGACTCTCTCCTACGAGCAGTACTTC. This codes for CASSRSGTLSYEQYF.

This chain joins TRBV5-1 and TRBJ2-7; no clear D gene. Germline CDR1 reads SGHRS; CDR2 reads YFSETQ. Deletions cut 0 bases from V and 3 bases from J, with 7 bases between. CDR3 length: 13 amino acids. The CDR3 loop is CASSLVEGYEQYF. The CDR3 nucleotides are TGCGCCAGCAGCTTGGTAGAAGGCTACGAGCAGTACTTC. Full variable domain (rest looked up from reference TRBV5-1 and TRBJ2-7): KAGVTQTPRYLIKTRGQQVTLSCSPISGHRSVSWYQQTPGQGLQFLFEYFSETQRNKGNFPGRFSGRQFSNSRSEMNVSTLELGDSALYLCASSLVEGYEQYFGPGTRLTVT.

The chain has TRBV11-3 and TRBJ2-5; maybe TRBD1 (5 bases). The CDR3 sequence is 15 residues long. Looked up from germline, CDR1 is SGHNT and CDR2 is YENEEA. V dropped 5 bases and J dropped 2 bases, with 15 bases sitting between them. The CDR3 region is CASSRESGLQETQYF. The CDR3 DNA follows: TGTGCCAGCAGCCGCGAATCAGGGTTACAAGAGACCCAGTACTTC.

The chain combines TRBV2 with TRBJ2-1; D perhaps matches TRBD1 (7 bases). Germline CDR1 is SNHLY and CDR2 is FYNNEI. V was trimmed by 4 bases and J by 10 bases, leaving 14 bases between them. The CDR3 has 13 amino acids. CDR3 nucleotide sequence: TGTGCCAGCAGTGCAATACCAGGGGGGGAGCAGTTCTTC. This gives the protein CASSAIPGGEQFF.

The chain joins TRBV2 to TRBJ2-2; 8 bases agree with TRBD1. The CDR3 totals 15 residues. The junction had 3 bases not matched to a gene; V was cut back by 6 bases and J by 0 bases. Germline V lookup: CDR1 SNHLY, CDR2 FYNNEI. CDR3 loop: CASSLDRANTGELFF. DNA of the CDR3: TGTGCCAGCAGCCTGGACAGGGCGAACACCGGGGAGCTGTTTTTT.